Sequencing of this T cell receptor beta chain was carried out in a study of cytomegalovirus exposure and HLA in healthy donors. General study findings and limits: In the analysis, some V segments, TRBV6-2 and TRBV6-3 included, were excluded as indistinguishable. Clonal expansion was found to be greater in HLA-associated TCR beta chains than in equally common others in a later analysis. Looking again later, the authors saw that most CMV-associated TCR beta chains seemed HLA-restricted.

Donors in the study were healthy people who gave bone marrow. In germline, CDR1 is SGHKS, CDR2 YYEKEE (reference sequence). CDR3 length: 14 amino acids. After removal of 2 bases from V and 3 bases from J, the junction contained 1 base not matched to a gene. A multiplex PCR was run with 60 Vbeta primers and 13 Jbeta primers. Measured with immunoSEQ multiplex PCR; TCRdb has only the in-frame clones, and not every one. The data hold tens of thousands of clones, with under 80% observed a single time. Comment on this clone: Its target is unknown.

The specimen was PBMCs. The clonotype was recovered from a male donor in good health and CMV-seronegative. This chain connects TRBV5-5 to TRBJ2-3; TRBD1 matches 9 bases. CDR3 region: CASSLGTGTDTQYF. The DNA of the CDR3 is TGTGCCAGCAGCTTAGGGACAGGGACAGATACGCAGTATTTT.